The present T cell receptor beta chain was sequenced within a study of blood T cells in healthy people across ages. Trimming left V 0 bases short and J 7 bases short, with 18 bases between. The CDR3 consists of 16 residues. The germline V gene has CDR1 PRHDT and CDR2 FYEKMQ (reference sequence). Sample-barcoded 5' priming and a J-beta primer mix drove a second PCR of roughly 6 to 12 cycles. Every sample gave at least 2.5 million paired-end reads containing CDR3. A single record per CDR3 protein comes from TCRdb applying MiXCR to the 5' RACE reads. This sample has 890,000 or so distinct CDR3 sequences; approximately 59% occur once, and the top ten carry 25% to 35%. Aged about 6 to 100, donors were systemically healthy Caucasians from Russia. Every donor provided roughly 10 milliliters of peripheral blood. On this clonotype: Its antigen is unidentified.

Points from the study as a whole: Older age went with lower TCR beta diversity per million T cells, in a roughly linear way.

Sequenced input: blood. This TCR was sampled from a man between 25 and 39 years old in good health. V is TRBV13 and J is TRBJ1-2, with a possible D match to TRBD1 (5 bases). CDR3 protein: CASSLGLGETDRGYTF. CDR3 nucleotide sequence: TGTGCCAGCAGCTTAGGCCTAGGGGAGACAGACCGTGGCTACACCTTC.